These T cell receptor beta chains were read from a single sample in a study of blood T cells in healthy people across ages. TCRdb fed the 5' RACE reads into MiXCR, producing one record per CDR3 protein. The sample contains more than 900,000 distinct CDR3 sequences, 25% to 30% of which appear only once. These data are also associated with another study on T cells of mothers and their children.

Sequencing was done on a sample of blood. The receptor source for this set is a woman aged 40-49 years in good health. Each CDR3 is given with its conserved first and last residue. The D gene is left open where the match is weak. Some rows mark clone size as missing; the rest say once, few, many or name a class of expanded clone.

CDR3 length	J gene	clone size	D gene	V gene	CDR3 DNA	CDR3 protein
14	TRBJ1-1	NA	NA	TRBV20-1	TGCAGTGCTAGAGATACAGGGAGAAACACTGAAGCTTTCTTT	CSARDTGRNTEAFF
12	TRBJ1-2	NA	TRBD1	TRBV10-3	TGTGCCATCAGAGGGACAGTAGATGGCTACACCTTC	CAIRGTVDGYTF
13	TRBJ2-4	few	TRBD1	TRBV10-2	TGCGCCAGCAGCAAGGGACAGGGGTTGTTGCAGTACTTC	CASSKGQGLLQYF
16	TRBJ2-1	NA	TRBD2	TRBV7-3	TGTGCCAGCAGCTTACCCGTAGCGGGGGGTACAGATGAGCAGTTCTTC	CASSLPVAGGTDEQFF
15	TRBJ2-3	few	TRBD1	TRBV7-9	TGTGCCAGCAGCCCTGGACAGGAGTACACAGGTACGCAGTATTTT	CASSPGQEYTGTQYF
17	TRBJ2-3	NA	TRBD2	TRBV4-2	TGTGCCAGCAGCCCCTCCCGCGGGGGGGCCGGTACAGATACGCAGTATTTT	CASSPSRGGAGTDTQYF
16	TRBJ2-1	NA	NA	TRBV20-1	TGCAGTGCACCGACGTTTAAGACAGGAGGATACAATGAGCAGTTCTTC	CSAPTFKTGGYNEQFF
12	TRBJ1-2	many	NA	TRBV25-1	TGTGCCAGCAGTGAATTTGTGGGTGGCTACACCTTC	CASSEFVGGYTF
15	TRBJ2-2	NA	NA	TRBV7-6	TGTGCCAGCAGTACCCGGCAGGGTGGCACCGGGGAGCTGTTTTTT	CASSTRQGGTGELFF
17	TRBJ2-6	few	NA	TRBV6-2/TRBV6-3	TGTGCCAACCGGAACGGGGACTCCCTCTCTGGGGCCAACGTCCTGACTTTC	CANRNGDSLSGANVLTF
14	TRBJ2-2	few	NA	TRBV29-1	TGCAGCGGGGTTACAGGGTCCAGGACCGGGGAGCTGTTTTTT	CSGVTGSRTGELFF
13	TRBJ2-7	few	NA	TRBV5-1	TGCGCCAGCAGCTTGGCCCGGTCGGACGAGCAGTACTTC	CASSLARSDEQYF
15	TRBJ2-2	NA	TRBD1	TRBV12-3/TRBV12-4	TGTGCCAGCACCCAAGGGACAGGGGGCCCCGGGGAGCTGTTTTTT	CASTQGTGGPGELFF
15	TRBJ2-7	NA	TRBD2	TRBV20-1	TGCAGTGCTAGAGGAACTAGCGGGGGGGCCGACGAGCAGTACTTC	CSARGTSGGADEQYF
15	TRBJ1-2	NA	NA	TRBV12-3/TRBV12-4	TGTGCCAGCAGTTTTTCCCCCGGGGCAGCTGATGGCTACACCTTC	CASSFSPGAADGYTF
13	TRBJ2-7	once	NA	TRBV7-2	TGTGCCAGCAGCTTAGAGGCGCCGACCGAGCAGTACTTC	CASSLEAPTEQYF
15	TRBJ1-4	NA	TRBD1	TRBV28	TGTGCCAGCAGTTTAGCGGGACAGGGAGGGGAAAAACTGTTTTTT	CASSLAGQGGEKLFF
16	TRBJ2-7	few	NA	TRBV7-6	TGTGCCAGCAGCTTAGCGCAGGGGAACCATGCCTACGAGCAGTACTTC	CASSLAQGNHAYEQYF
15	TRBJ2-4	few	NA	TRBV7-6	TGTGCCAGCAGCCCCAGGACGGATGTCAGGAACATTCAGTACTTC	CASSPRTDVRNIQYF
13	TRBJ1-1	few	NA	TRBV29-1	TGCAGCGTTGGTCAGACCTTGAACACTGAAGCTTTCTTT	CSVGQTLNTEAFF